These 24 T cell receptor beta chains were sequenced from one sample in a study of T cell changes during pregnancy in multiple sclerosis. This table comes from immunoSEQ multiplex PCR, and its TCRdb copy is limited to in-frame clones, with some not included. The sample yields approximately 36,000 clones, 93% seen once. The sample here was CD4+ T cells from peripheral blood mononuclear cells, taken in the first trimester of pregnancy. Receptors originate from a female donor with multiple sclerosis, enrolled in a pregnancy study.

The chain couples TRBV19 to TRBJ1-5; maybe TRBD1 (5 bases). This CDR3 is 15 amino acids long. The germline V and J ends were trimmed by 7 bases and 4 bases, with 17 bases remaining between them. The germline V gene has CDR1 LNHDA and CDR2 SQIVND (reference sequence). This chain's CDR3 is CASTWGPRGNQPQHF. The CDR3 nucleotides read TGTGCCAGTACCTGGGGACCCCGGGGGAATCAGCCCCAGCATTTT.

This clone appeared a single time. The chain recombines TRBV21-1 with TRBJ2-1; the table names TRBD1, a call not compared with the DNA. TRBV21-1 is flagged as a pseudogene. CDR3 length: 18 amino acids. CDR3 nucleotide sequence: TGTGCCAGCAGCAGGTGGGGGGACAGGGAAAGCTCCTACAATGAGCAGTTCTTC. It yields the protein CASSRWGDRESSYNEQFF.

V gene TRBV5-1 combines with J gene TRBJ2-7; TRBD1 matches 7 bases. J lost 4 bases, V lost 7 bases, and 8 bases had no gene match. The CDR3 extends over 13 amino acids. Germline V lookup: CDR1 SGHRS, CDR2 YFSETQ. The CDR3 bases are TGCGCCAGCGGACAGGACCCTCTTTACGAGCAGTACTTC. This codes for CASGQDPLYEQYF. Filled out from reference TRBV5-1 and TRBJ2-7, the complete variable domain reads KAGVTQTPRYLIKTRGQQVTLSCSPISGHRSVSWYQQTPGQGLQFLFEYFSETQRNKGNFPGRFSGRQFSNSRSEMNVSTLELGDSALYLCASGQDPLYEQYFGPGTRLTVT.

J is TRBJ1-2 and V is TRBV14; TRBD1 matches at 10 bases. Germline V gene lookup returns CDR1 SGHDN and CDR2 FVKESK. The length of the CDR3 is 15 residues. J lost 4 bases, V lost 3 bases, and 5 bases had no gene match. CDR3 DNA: TGTGCCAGCAGCCATTTGACAGGGGGCAGCTATGGCTACACCTTC. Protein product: CASSHLTGGSYGYTF.

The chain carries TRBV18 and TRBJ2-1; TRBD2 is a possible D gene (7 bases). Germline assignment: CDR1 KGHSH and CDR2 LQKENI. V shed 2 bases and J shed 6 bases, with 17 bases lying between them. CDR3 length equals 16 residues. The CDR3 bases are TGTGCCAGCTCACCAATCACGGGGGGCCTGGGCAATGAGCAGTTCTTC. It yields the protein CASSPITGGLGNEQFF.

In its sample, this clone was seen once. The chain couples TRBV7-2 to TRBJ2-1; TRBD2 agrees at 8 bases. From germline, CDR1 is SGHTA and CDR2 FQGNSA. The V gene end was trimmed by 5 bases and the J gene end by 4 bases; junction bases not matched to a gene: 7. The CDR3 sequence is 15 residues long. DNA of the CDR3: TGTGCCAGCAGCAAAACGGGACTAGGGTACAATGAGCAGTTCTTC. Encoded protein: CASSKTGLGYNEQFF.

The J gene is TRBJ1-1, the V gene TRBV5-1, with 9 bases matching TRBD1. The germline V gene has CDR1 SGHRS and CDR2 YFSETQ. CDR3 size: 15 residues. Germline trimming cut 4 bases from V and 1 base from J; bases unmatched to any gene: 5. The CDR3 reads CASSHGDRENTEAFF. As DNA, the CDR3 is TGCGCCAGCAGCCACGGGGACAGGGAGAACACTGAAGCTTTCTTT.

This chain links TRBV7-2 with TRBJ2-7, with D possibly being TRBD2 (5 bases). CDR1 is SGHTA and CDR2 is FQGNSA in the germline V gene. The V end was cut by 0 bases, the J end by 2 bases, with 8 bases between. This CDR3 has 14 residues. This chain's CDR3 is CASSLAGLAYEQYF. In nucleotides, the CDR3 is TGTGCCAGCAGCTTAGCCGGACTCGCCTACGAGCAGTACTTC. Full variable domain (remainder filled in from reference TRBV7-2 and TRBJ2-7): GAGVSQSPSNKVTEKGKDVELRCDPISGHTALYWYRQSLGQGLEFLIYFQGNSAPDKSGLPSDRFSAERTGGSVSTLTIQRTQQEDSAVYLCASSLAGLAYEQYFGPGTRLTVT.

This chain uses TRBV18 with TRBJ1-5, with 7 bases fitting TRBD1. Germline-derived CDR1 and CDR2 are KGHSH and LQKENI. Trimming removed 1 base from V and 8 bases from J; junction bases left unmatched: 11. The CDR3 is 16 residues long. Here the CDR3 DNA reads TGTGCCAGCTCACCACAGAGGGGGCTCGGGATCGAGCCCCAGCATTTT. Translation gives CASSPQRGLGIEPQHF.

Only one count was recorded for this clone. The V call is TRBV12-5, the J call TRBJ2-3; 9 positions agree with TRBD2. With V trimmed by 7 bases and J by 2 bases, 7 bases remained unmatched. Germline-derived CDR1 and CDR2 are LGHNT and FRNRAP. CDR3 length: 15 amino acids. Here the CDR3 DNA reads TGTGCTAGTGCCCGCTCTAGCGGGAACACAGATACGCAGTATTTT. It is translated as CASARSSGNTDTQYF.

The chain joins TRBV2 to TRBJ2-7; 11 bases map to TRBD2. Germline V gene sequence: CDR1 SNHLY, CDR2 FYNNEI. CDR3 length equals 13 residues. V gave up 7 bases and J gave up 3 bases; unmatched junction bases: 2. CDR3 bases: TGTGCCAGCAAGACTAGCGGGATCTACGAGCAGTACTTC. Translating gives CASKTSGIYEQYF.

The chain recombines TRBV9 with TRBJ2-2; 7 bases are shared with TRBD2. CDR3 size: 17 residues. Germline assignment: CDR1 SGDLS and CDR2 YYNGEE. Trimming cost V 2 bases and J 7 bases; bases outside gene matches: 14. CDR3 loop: CASSVGTVGSGYGELFF. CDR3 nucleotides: TGTGCCAGCAGCGTGGGGACCGTGGGTAGCGGGTACGGGGAGCTGTTTTTT.

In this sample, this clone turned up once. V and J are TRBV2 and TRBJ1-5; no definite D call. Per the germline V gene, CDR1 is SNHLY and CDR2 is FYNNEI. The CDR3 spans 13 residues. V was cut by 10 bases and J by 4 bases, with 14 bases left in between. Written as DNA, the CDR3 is TGTGCCACCTCCCTGAGTCAAAATCAGCCCCAGCATTTT. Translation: CATSLSQNQPQHF.

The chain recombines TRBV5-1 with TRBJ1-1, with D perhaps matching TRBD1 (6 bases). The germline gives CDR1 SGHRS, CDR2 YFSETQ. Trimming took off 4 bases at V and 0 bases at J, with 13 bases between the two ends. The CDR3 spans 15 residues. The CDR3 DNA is TGCGCCAGCAGCAGTCAGACAGGTCTGAACACTGAAGCTTTCTTT. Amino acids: CASSSQTGLNTEAFF.

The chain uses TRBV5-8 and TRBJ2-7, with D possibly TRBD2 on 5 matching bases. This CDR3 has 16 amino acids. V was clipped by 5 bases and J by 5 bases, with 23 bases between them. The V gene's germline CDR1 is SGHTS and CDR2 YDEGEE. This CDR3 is CASSNRMDGVKHEQYF. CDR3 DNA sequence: TGTGCCAGCAGTAATCGGATGGACGGGGTAAAGCACGAGCAGTACTTC.

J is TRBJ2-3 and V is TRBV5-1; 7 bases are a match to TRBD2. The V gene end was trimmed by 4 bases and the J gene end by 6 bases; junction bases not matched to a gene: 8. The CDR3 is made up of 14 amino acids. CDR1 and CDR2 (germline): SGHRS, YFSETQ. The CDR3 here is CASSPRGEGDTQYF. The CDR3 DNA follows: TGCGCCAGCAGCCCTCGGGGGGAGGGTGATACGCAGTATTTT.

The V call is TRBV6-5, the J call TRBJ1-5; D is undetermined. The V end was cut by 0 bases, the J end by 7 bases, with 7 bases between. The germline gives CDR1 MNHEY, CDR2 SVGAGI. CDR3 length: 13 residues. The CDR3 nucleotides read TGTGCCAGCAGTTACTCGAGAGGACAGCCCCAGCATTTT. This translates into CASSYSRGQPQHF.

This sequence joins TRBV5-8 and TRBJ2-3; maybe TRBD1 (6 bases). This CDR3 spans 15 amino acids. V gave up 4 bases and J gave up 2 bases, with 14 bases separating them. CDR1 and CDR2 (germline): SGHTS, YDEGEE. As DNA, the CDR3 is TGTGCCAGCAGCGGTACAGGGTTTCACACAGATACGCAGTATTTT. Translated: CASSGTGFHTDTQYF.

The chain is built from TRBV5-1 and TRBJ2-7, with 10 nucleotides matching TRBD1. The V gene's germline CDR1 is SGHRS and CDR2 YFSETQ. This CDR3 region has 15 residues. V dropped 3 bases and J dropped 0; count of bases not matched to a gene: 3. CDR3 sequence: CASSSGQGSSYEQYF. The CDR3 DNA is TGCGCCAGCAGCTCGGGACAGGGGAGCTCCTACGAGCAGTACTTC.

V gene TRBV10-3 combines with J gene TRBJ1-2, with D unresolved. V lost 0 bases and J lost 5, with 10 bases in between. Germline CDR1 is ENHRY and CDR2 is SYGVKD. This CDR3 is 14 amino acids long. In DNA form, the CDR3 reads TGTGCCATCAGTGAGTCTGGGTGGACTTATGGCTACACCTTC. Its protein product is CAISESGWTYGYTF.

In nucleotides, the CDR3 is TGCAGCGCTAAGACAGGGGAGGACACCGGGGAGCTGTTTTTT. It translates to CSAKTGEDTGELFF. The V and J genes are TRBV29-1 and TRBJ2-2, with 8 bases identical to TRBD1. CDR1 SQVTM and CDR2 ANQGSEA come from the germline V gene. V dropped 7 bases and J dropped 3; count of bases not matched to a gene: 7. This CDR3 has 14 residues.

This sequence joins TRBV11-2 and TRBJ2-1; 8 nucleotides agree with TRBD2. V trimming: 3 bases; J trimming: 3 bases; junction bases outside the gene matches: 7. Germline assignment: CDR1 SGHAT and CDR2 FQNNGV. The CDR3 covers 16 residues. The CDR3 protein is CASSFSPGLGYNEQFF. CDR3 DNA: TGTGCCAGCAGCTTTTCGCCGGGACTAGGCTACAATGAGCAGTTCTTC.

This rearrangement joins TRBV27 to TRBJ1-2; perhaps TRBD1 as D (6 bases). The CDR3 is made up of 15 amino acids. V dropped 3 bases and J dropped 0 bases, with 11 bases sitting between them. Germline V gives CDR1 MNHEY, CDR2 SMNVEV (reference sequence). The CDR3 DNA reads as TGTGCCAGCAGTTTGCGGACAGAGCCTAACTATGGCTACACCTTC. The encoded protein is CASSLRTEPNYGYTF.

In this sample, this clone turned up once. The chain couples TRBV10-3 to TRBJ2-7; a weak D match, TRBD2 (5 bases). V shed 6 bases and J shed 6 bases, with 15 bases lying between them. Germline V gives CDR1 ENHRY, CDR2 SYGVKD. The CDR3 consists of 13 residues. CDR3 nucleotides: TGTGCCATCAGGTGGAGGTTCGAGGGCGAGCAGTACTTC. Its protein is CAIRWRFEGEQYF.